Shown below are 17 T cell receptor beta chains from a single sample sequenced in a study of identical twins. A single record per CDR3 protein comes from TCRdb applying MiXCR to the 5' RACE reads. The sample has 1.5 million to 2 million distinct CDR3 sequences; more than 30% are singletons. The material sequenced was cord blood. Receptors were obtained from a newborn girl in good health.

The rearrangement uses TRBV5-5 and TRBJ2-1; TRBD1 agrees at 9 bases. The J call is in doubt because the DNA end fits TRBJ2-7 better. Germline CDR1 SGHKS, CDR2 YYEKEE (reference sequence). The CDR3 runs 17 residues. The CDR3 loop is CASSARDRAFSYNEQYF. As DNA, the CDR3 is TGTGCCAGCAGCGCACGGGACAGGGCTTTCTCCTACAATGAGCAGTACTTC.

This clonotype was seen a handful of times. The chain carries TRBV9 and TRBJ1-5, with D possibly matching TRBD1 (5 bases). CDR1 SGDLS and CDR2 YYNGEE come from the germline V gene. The CDR3 totals 16 residues. Trimming took 0 bases from V and 2 from J, leaving 12 bases between them. The CDR3 DNA is TGTGCCAGCAGCGTAGGGGGGGGATGGGGCAATCAGCCCCAGCATTTT. Translation gives CASSVGGGWGNQPQHF.

The CDR3, as DNA: TGTGCCAGCAGCATATGGACTAGCGGGGACACAGATACGCAGTATTTT. Protein product: CASSIWTSGDTDTQYF. This chain joins TRBV7-8 and TRBJ2-3; 12 bases are shared with TRBD2. The CDR3 runs 16 residues. The germline V gene encodes CDR1 SGHVS and CDR2 FQNEAQ. The V gene end was trimmed by 5 bases and the J gene end by 2 bases; junction bases not matched to a gene: 5.

The table lists this clonotype with a count of one. The DNA for the CDR3 is TGCGCCAGCAGCTTGGATCCGGGATTAGCTGAAGCTTTCTTT. Its translation is CASSLDPGLAEAFF. The J gene is TRBJ1-1, the V gene TRBV5-1; D uncertain. The CDR3 sequence is 14 residues long. Trimming removed 0 bases from V and 6 bases from J, with 12 bases in between. Germline lookup yields CDR1 SGHRS and CDR2 YFSETQ.

V and J are TRBV7-2 and TRBJ1-6; D is perhaps TRBD1 (5 bases). Germline V gives CDR1 SGHTA, CDR2 FQGNSA. CDR3 length: 18 residues. Trimming shortened V by 2 bases and J by 2 bases, and 16 bases separated the two germline ends. The CDR3 region has the DNA TGTGCCAGCAGCTTACGTGTTAGTTCAGGGACCTATAATTCACCCCTCCACTTT. Residues: CASSLRVSSGTYNSPLHF.

This sequence joins TRBV20-1 and TRBJ2-1, with TRBD1 matching 10 bases. This CDR3 has 14 residues. Trimming took 2 bases from V and 5 from J; bases not matched to a gene: 3. Germline V gene data show CDR1 as DFQATT and CDR2 as SNEGSKA (reference sequence). The CDR3 reads CSARSGTGDNEQFF. The CDR3 DNA follows: TGCAGTGCTAGATCCGGGACAGGGGACAATGAGCAGTTCTTC.

The chain couples TRBV7-2 to TRBJ2-7; 8 bases fit TRBD1. The junction had 13 bases not matched to a gene; V was cut back by 6 bases and J by 12 bases. CDR1 SGHTA and CDR2 FQGNSA come from the germline V gene. CDR3 length: 13 amino acids. The CDR3 loop reads CASSYGQGETRYF. The CDR3 DNA reads TGTGCCAGCAGTTACGGACAGGGAGAGACCCGGTACTTC. Full variable domain (missing parts from reference TRBV7-2 and TRBJ2-7): GAGVSQSPSNKVTEKGKDVELRCDPISGHTALYWYRQSLGQGLEFLIYFQGNSAPDKSGLPSDRFSAERTGGSVSTLTIQRTQQEDSAVYLCASSYGQGETRYFGPGTRLTVT.

The CDR3 loop reads CASSPGTSGRVKNIQYF. CDR3 DNA: TGTGCCAGCAGTCCCGGGACTAGCGGGAGGGTCAAAAACATTCAGTACTTC. V gene TRBV28 combines with J gene TRBJ2-4; 16 bases align to TRBD2. The germline CDR1 and CDR2 sequences are MDHEN and SYDVKM. The J segment lost 3 bases and the V segment lost 5 bases, leaving 4 bases of the junction unmatched. The CDR3 runs to 17 residues.

V usage is TRBV12-3 or TRBV12-4 and J usage is TRBJ2-7; 9 bases fit TRBD1. CDR3 length equals 15 residues. V lost 0 bases to trimming and J lost 6 bases; unmatched junction nucleotides: 6. The CDR3: CASSLARGQGFEQYF. The CDR3 DNA follows: TGTGCCAGCAGTTTAGCGAGAGGACAGGGGTTCGAGCAGTACTTC.

The chain links TRBV28 to TRBJ1-5; tentatively, D is TRBD1 (6 bases). Per the germline V gene, CDR1 is MDHEN and CDR2 is SYDVKM. Trimming took off 5 bases at V and 2 bases at J, with 19 bases between the two ends. This CDR3 has 17 residues. The CDR3 loop reads CASSPRAGVRGNQPQHF. In nucleotides, the CDR3 is TGTGCCAGCAGTCCTAGGGCAGGGGTTAGGGGCAATCAGCCCCAGCATTTT.

This rearrangement joins TRBV5-1 to TRBJ1-1, with no clear D. Trimming stripped 3 bases from V and 2 bases from J, with 17 bases between. The germline CDR1 and CDR2 sequences are SGHRS and YFSETQ. The CDR3 is 16 residues long. The CDR3 sequence is CASSSRAQTVNTEAFF. CDR3 nucleotide sequence: TGCGCCAGCAGCTCGAGGGCGCAGACGGTAAACACTGAAGCTTTCTTT.

The CDR3 loop is CGNPSPSGGPYNEQFF. In nucleotides, the CDR3 is TGCGGGAATCCCAGCCCAAGCGGAGGACCCTACAATGAGCAGTTCTTC. The rearrangement links TRBV20-1 to TRBJ2-1, with a weak D call TRBD2 (5 bases). In germline, CDR1 is DFQATT, CDR2 SNEGSKA (reference sequence). The CDR3 extends over 16 amino acids.

This clonotype was counted only a few times. The chain uses TRBV12-3 or TRBV12-4 and TRBJ2-7; weak D call: TRBD1 (6 bases). The CDR3 is 14 amino acids. V lost 6 bases to trimming and J lost 0 bases, with 12 bases between them. The CDR3, as DNA: TGTGCCAGCAGACCGGGACACATCTCCTACGAGCAGTACTTC. It is translated as CASRPGHISYEQYF.

On this clonotype itself: Possible read error: a much larger clone is one base away. V is TRBV6-5 and J is TRBJ2-1; either TRBD1 or TRBD2 may supply D (5 bases each). The CDR3 runs 14 residues. V gave up 4 bases and J gave up 13 bases, with 20 bases separating them. CDR1 and CDR2 from the germline V gene are MNHEY and SVGAGI. The CDR3 DNA sequence: TGTGCCAGCAGTTCGGTATGGGGGATGGAGACCCAGTTCTTC. Protein: CASSSVWGMETQFF.

At least ten counts were recorded for this clonotype. The junction departs from the called germline gene at one end, perhaps through a read error. This rearrangement joins TRBV5-1 to TRBJ2-3; D remains unclear. This CDR3 is 14 amino acids long. CDR1 is SGHRS and CDR2 is YFSETQ in the germline V gene. CDR3 in amino acids: CASSLARRADTQYF. CDR3 sequence (DNA): TGTGCCAGCAGTTTGGCGAGACGTGCAGATACGCAGTATTTT.

This rearrangement joins TRBV11-2 to TRBJ2-1; TRBD2 is a possible D gene (6 bases). The germline V and J ends were trimmed by 6 bases and 0 bases, with 9 bases remaining between them. CDR1 and CDR2 (germline): SGHAT, FQNNGV. This CDR3 is 14 amino acids long. The CDR3 region is CASRGLRSYNEQFF. The CDR3 DNA sequence: TGTGCCAGCAGGGGACTTCGCTCCTACAATGAGCAGTTCTTC.

In its sample, this clonotype was seen a few times. The V call is TRBV11-2, the J call TRBJ1-2, with 7 bases matching TRBD1. The CDR3 loop spans 16 amino acids. The V and J ends lost 1 base and 4 bases, in that order; junction bases with no gene match: 9. The germline gives CDR1 SGHAT, CDR2 FQNNGV. The CDR3 sequence is CASSLAGARGFYGYTF. DNA for the CDR3: TGTGCCAGCAGCTTAGCCGGCGCCAGGGGGTTCTATGGCTACACCTTC.